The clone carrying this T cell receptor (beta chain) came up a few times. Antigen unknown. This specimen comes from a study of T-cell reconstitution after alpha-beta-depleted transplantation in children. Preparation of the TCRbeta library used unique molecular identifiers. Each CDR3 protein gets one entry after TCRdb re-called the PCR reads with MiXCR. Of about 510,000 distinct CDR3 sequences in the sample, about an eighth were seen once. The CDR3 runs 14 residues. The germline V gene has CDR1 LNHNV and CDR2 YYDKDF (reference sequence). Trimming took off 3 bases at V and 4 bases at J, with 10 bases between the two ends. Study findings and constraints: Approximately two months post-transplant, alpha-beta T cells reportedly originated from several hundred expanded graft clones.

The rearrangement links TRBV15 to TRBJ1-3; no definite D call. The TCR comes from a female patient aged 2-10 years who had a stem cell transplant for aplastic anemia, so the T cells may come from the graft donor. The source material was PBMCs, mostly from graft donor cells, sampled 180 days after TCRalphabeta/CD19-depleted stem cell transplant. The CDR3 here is CATSSPGKGNTIYF. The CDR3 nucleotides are TGTGCCACCAGCAGTCCCGGGAAGGGAAACACCATATATTTT.